This T cell receptor beta chain originates from a study of blood T cell repertoires in COVID-19. About the research overall: Acute and convalescent COVID-19 specimens originated in the United States, Italy and Spain.

Assay used: immunoSEQ multiplex PCR; TCRdb lists only in-frame clones, some missing. The repertoire holds fewer than 150,000 clones, with around four fifths as singletons. CDR3 length equals 16 residues. The J segment lost 4 bases and the V segment lost 6 bases, leaving 11 bases of the junction unmatched. The germline CDR1 and CDR2 sequences are SNHLY and FYNNEI. Sequencing was carried out using peripheral blood. The receptor's source is a human donor in a cohort sampled during active COVID-19. This sequence joins TRBV2 and TRBJ1-4; TRBD1 matches at 7 bases. DNA of the CDR3: TGTGCCAGCAGCGCTGACAGGGCCTATAATAATGAAAAACTGTTTTTT. This encodes CASSADRAYNNEKLFF. The full variable domain, completed using reference TRBV2 and TRBJ1-4, is EPEVTQTPSHQVTQMGQEVILRCVPISNHLYFYWYRQILGQKVEFLVSFYNNEISEKSEIFDDQFSVERPDGSNFTLKIRSTKLEDSAMYFCASSADRAYNNEKLFFGSGTQLSVL.